Presented here are 12 T cell receptor beta chains from one specimen sequenced in a study of shared clonotypes between healthy human individuals. Sequencing was performed with immunoSEQ multiplex PCR; in TCRdb, only in-frame clones are kept and a portion is missing. Here the sample spans about 2.4 million clones, roughly 93% being singletons. The sequenced sample consisted of naive CD4+ T cells from PBMCs. Subset defined: CD45RA+ positively selected. All receptors come from a man between 18 and 29 years old in good health. Some clones in this sample may be carry-over from other donors' samples.

The rearrangement links TRBV5-1 to TRBJ1-1; 12 bases map to TRBD1. J was trimmed by 6 bases and V by 4 bases; bases with no gene match: 10. This CDR3 is 16 amino acids long. Germline CDR1 SGHRS, CDR2 YFSETQ. The CDR3 spells CASSTGTGGGLSEAFF. In DNA, the CDR3 is TGCGCCAGCAGCACCGGGACAGGGGGCGGTCTCTCTGAAGCTTTCTTT.

CDR3 sequence: CASSYSRWAADSPLHF. The CDR3 DNA sequence: TGTGCCAGCAGTTACTCGAGGTGGGCAGCAGATTCACCCCTCCACTTT. The V gene is TRBV6-5, the J gene TRBJ1-6; D remains ambiguous. CDR1 is MNHEY and CDR2 is SVGAGI in the germline V gene. With 0 bases removed from V and 8 bases from J, the gap between germline ends came to 14 bases. The CDR3 is 16 residues long.

A single count supports this clone. This chain joins TRBV5-1 and TRBJ2-2; TRBD2 aligns across 7 bases. Germline CDR1 is SGHRS and CDR2 is YFSETQ. Unmatched junction bases numbered 6, after V lost 8 bases and J lost 2 bases. CDR3 length equals 14 residues. CDR3 region: CASMLAANTGELFF. CDR3 in DNA: TGCGCCAGTATGCTAGCGGCCAACACCGGGGAGCTGTTTTTT.

In DNA, the CDR3 is TGCAGCGTTGTTCCCGGGACAGGGGTGTTCTACAATGAGCAGTTCTTC. Encoded protein: CSVVPGTGVFYNEQFF. V and J are TRBV29-1 and TRBJ2-1; 10 bases fit TRBD1. With 4 bases clipped from V and 3 bases from J, the junction kept 9 bases outside the gene matches. CDR3 length: 16 amino acids. Germline V gene data show CDR1 as SQVTM and CDR2 as ANQGSEA.

This chain joins TRBV30 and TRBJ2-5; a weak D match, TRBD1 (5 bases). V was shortened by 4 bases and J by 2 bases, with 11 bases between the two germline ends. Germline V gene sequence: CDR1 GTSNPN, CDR2 SVGIG (reference sequence). The CDR3 covers 13 residues. DNA for the CDR3: TGTGCCTGGAACCGACAGCCTCAAGAGACCCAGTACTTC. Amino acid sequence: CAWNRQPQETQYF.

Worth noting for this clone: The same CDR3 arises from other DNA sequences in this sample as well. The genes are TRBV7-2 and TRBJ2-5; 16 bases map to TRBD2. CDR3 length: 16 residues. J gave up 4 bases and V 4 bases, and 3 bases lay outside the gene matches. The germline gives CDR1 SGHTA, CDR2 FQGNSA. DNA for the CDR3: TGTGCCAGCAGCTCGGGACTAGCGGGAGGGCCAGAGACCCAGTACTTC. This encodes CASSSGLAGGPETQYF.

Remarks on this clone: This sample also contains other DNA sequences that code for the same CDR3. The rearrangement links TRBV5-1 to TRBJ1-1; 7 bases fit TRBD1. The J segment lost 4 bases and the V segment lost 1 base, leaving 4 bases of the junction unmatched. Germline V gene sequence: CDR1 SGHRS, CDR2 YFSETQ. This CDR3 is built from 14 residues. CDR3 sequence reads: CASSLSGGATEAFF. The CDR3 nucleotides read TGCGCCAGCAGCTTGTCAGGGGGGGCCACTGAAGCTTTCTTT.

This chain joins TRBV5-1 and TRBJ2-2, with unresolved D. This CDR3 is 16 amino acids long. The V end lost 5 bases, the J end lost 1 base, and 15 bases lay between the germline ends. From germline, CDR1 is SGHRS and CDR2 YFSETQ. CDR3 sequence: CASSYEEPRNTGELFF. The CDR3 nucleotides are TGCGCCAGCAGTTACGAGGAGCCCCGGAACACCGGGGAGCTGTTTTTT.

This clone was recorded a few times. This chain uses TRBV30 with TRBJ1-1; 10 bases line up with TRBD1. This CDR3 is 13 amino acids long. Looked up from germline, CDR1 is GTSNPN and CDR2 is SVGIG (reference sequence). Trimming took 0 bases from V and 7 from J; bases not matched to a gene: 2. CDR3 in DNA: TGTGCCTGGAGTGTTTGGGACAGGGGTGAAGCTTTCTTT. Amino acid sequence: CAWSVWDRGEAFF.

This clone was detected once. The genes are TRBV27 and TRBJ2-7; D tentatively reads TRBD1 or TRBD2 (5 bases each). The V end was cut by 0 bases, the J end by 4 bases, with 10 bases between. CDR1 MNHEY and CDR2 SMNVEV come from the germline V gene (reference sequence). This CDR3 contains 14 residues. The CDR3 loop is CASSLSGVKYEQYF. CDR3 bases: TGTGCCAGCAGTTTATCGGGGGTGAAATACGAGCAGTACTTC.

The chain couples TRBV11-2 to TRBJ2-5; 7 nucleotides match TRBD2. With 5 bases clipped from V and 5 bases from J, the junction kept 17 bases outside the gene matches. CDR3 length equals 17 residues. Per the germline V gene, CDR1 is SGHAT and CDR2 is FQNNGV. The CDR3 bases are TGTGCCAGCAGCCGCCCGGTCGGGGCGGGAGTAGGGGAGACCCAGTACTTC. Its protein is CASSRPVGAGVGETQYF. The full variable domain, its missing parts supplied by reference TRBV11-2 and TRBJ2-5, is EAGVAQSPRYKIIEKRQSVAFWCNPISGHATLYWYQQILGQGPKLLIQFQNNGVVDDSQLPKDRFSAERLKGVDSTLKIQPAKLEDSAVYLCASSRPVGAGVGETQYFGPGTRLLVL.

The chain combines TRBV9 with TRBJ2-1, with TRBD2 as a possible D gene (5 bases). CDR3 length equals 18 residues. CDR1 is SGDLS, CDR2 YYNGEE, per germline. The V end was cut by 3 bases, the J end by 8 bases, with 27 bases between. The CDR3 bases are TGTGCCAGCAGCGATAAGAGACAAAAGGCGGGCTGGGTCGATGAGCAGTTCTTC. Encoded protein: CASSDKRQKAGWVDEQFF. Full variable domain (missing parts from reference TRBV9 and TRBJ2-1): DSGVTQTPKHLITATGQRVTLRCSPRSGDLSVYWYQQSLDQGLQFLIQYYNGEERAKGNILERFSAQQFPDLHSELNLSSLELGDSALYFCASSDKRQKAGWVDEQFFGPGTRLTVL.